This T cell receptor (beta chain) was documented in a study of cytomegalovirus exposure and HLA in healthy donors. As for the study in general: Around 87 million unique TCRs, all from HLA-typed donors, were included in an early release of the data.

With V trimmed by 0 bases and J by 0 bases, 1 base remained unmatched. This CDR3 has 15 amino acids. Germline-derived CDR1 and CDR2 are SGDLS and YYNGEE. The PCR contained 60 Vbeta and 13 Jbeta primers. Profiling relied on immunoSEQ multiplex PCR, and the TCRdb table lists in-frame clones only, not all of them. This sample has around 150,000 clones, with approximately 75% found just once. The sequence derives from a man between 50 and 59 years old in good health and CMV-seropositive. The chain has TRBV9 and TRBJ2-5; 8 nucleotides line up with TRBD2. The sequencing sample was made of PBMCs. CDR3 coding DNA: TGTGCCAGCAGCGTAGCGGGGGGGTACCAAGAGACCCAGTACTTC. Amino acids: CASSVAGGYQETQYF.